Below are 15 T cell receptor beta chains sequenced from a single sample in a study of T cell repertoires in cytomegalovirus infection. One entry per CDR3 protein results from TCRdb running MiXCR on the reads. This sample has approximately 240,000 distinct CDR3 sequences, with over 9% found just once. Sequencing used PBMCs. The receptors were gathered from a human donor in good health (CMV status not recorded). Some clones in this sample may be carry-over from other donors' samples.

This clonotype was counted many times. The chain has TRBV11-3 and TRBJ2-5; 10 bases are shared with TRBD2. The CDR3 sequence is 17 residues long. Trimming took 3 bases from V and 4 from J; bases not matched to a gene: 11. CDR1 is SGHNT, CDR2 YENEEA, per germline. CDR3 sequence reads: CASSLGLSGGALETQYF. As DNA, the CDR3 is TGTGCCAGCAGCTTGGGCCTCAGCGGGGGGGCCTTAGAGACCCAGTACTTC.

The table lists this clonotype with a few counts. The chain recombines TRBV20-1 with TRBJ2-5; the D gene is possibly TRBD1 (6 bases). CDR1 and CDR2 (germline): DFQATT, SNEGSKA (reference sequence). Deletions cut 4 bases from V and 3 bases from J, with 12 bases between. This CDR3 comprises 13 residues. The CDR3: CSATYREKETQYF. For the CDR3, the DNA is TGCAGTGCTACCTACAGGGAAAAAGAGACCCAGTACTTC.

This clonotype was counted a few times. The V and J genes are TRBV10-3 and TRBJ1-2; tentative D call: TRBD1 (6 bases). Trimming pared 3 bases from V and 6 bases from J, leaving 11 bases between. There are 13 residues in the CDR3. Germline-derived CDR1 and CDR2 are ENHRY and SYGVKD. This CDR3 is CAISDLGGDGYTF. The CDR3, as DNA: TGTGCCATCAGTGATCTGGGGGGCGATGGCTACACCTTC.

The chain employs TRBV4-3 and TRBJ1-1, with TRBD1 matching over 9 bases. The CDR3 has 13 residues. Germline CDR1 reads LGHNA; CDR2 reads YSLEER. Losses at the gene ends were 0 bases for V and 11 bases for J; bases not matched to a gene: 4. The CDR3 region has the DNA TGCGCCAGCAGCCAAGAAGGGGACAGGGCCGCTTTCTTT. It codes for CASSQEGDRAAFF.

This clonotype occurred a few times. J is TRBJ2-2 and V is TRBV6-5; the match to TRBD2 covers 10 bases. The V gene end was trimmed by 6 bases and the J gene end by 6 bases; junction bases not matched to a gene: 7. The CDR3 sequence is 15 residues long. Germline V gene data show CDR1 as MNHEY and CDR2 as SVGAGI. CDR3 nucleotides: TGTGCCAGCAGGGCAGCGGGAGGGCCGCCCGGGGAGCTGTTTTTT. Amino acids: CASRAAGGPPGELFF.

This clonotype was recorded at least ten times. The chain couples TRBV7-2 to TRBJ1-2; D is unresolved. The CDR3 is 14 residues long. Germline CDR1 is SGHTA and CDR2 is FQGNSA. V lost 5 bases and J lost 4, with 14 bases in between. The CDR3 sequence: CASSPPGALYGYTF. The CDR3 DNA follows: TGTGCCAGCAGCCCCCCTGGTGCCCTCTATGGCTACACCTTC. Drawing the rest from reference TRBV7-2 and TRBJ1-2, the complete variable domain is GAGVSQSPSNKVTEKGKDVELRCDPISGHTALYWYRQSLGQGLEFLIYFQGNSAPDKSGLPSDRFSAERTGGSVSTLTIQRTQQEDSAVYLCASSPPGALYGYTFGSGTRLTVV.

The chain couples TRBV7-2 to TRBJ2-5; D remains ambiguous. V lost 6 bases, J lost 7 bases, and 12 bases lay in between. This CDR3 has 12 amino acids. The germline V gene encodes CDR1 SGHTA and CDR2 FQGNSA. CDR3: CASSQNSGTQYF. DNA for the CDR3: TGTGCCAGCAGTCAGAACTCAGGGACCCAGTACTTC.

This clonotype was observed many times. The V call is TRBV7-8, the J call TRBJ2-5, with D possibly TRBD1 on 5 matching bases. Germline V gene lookup returns CDR1 SGHVS and CDR2 FQNEAQ. The ends were cut back, 10 bases at V and 5 bases at J, with 14 bases in the middle. The CDR3 totals 12 residues. DNA of the CDR3: TGTGCCACTCAGCTTAACAGGGAGACCCAGTACTTC. Translation: CATQLNRETQYF.

This clonotype was seen more than once but under ten times. Germline is not matched at one junction end, which may reflect a read error. CDR3 nucleotides: TGTGCCAGCAGTGAGCAGGAGGGGATCTTC. Its translation is CASSEQEGIF. The rearrangement uses TRBV2 and TRBJ2-1; D might be TRBD2 (6 bases). This CDR3 region has 10 residues. CDR1 and CDR2 from the germline V gene are SNHLY and FYNNEI.

This clonotype was observed a few times. The DNA for the CDR3 is TGTGCCAGCAGTCGCGCCGCAGGAAACACAGATACGCAGTATTTT. It codes for CASSRAAGNTDTQYF. This rearrangement joins TRBV6-2 or TRBV6-3 to TRBJ2-3; D gene unclear. The germline CDR1 and CDR2 sequences are MNHEY and SVGEGT. The V end lost 5 bases, the J end lost 2 bases, and 14 bases lay between the germline ends. CDR3 length: 15 amino acids.

This clonotype has ten or more counts. The genes are TRBV6-1 and TRBJ2-7; a possible D gene is TRBD2 (6 bases). V was shortened by 6 bases and J by 3 bases, with 21 bases between the two germline ends. The germline V gene encodes CDR1 MNHNS and CDR2 SASEGT. The CDR3 length is 16 residues. The CDR3 region is CASSYGRRGGDYEQYF. CDR3 coding DNA: TGTGCCAGCAGCTACGGAAGGAGGGGAGGTGACTACGAGCAGTACTTC.

This clonotype showed up just a few times. The chain joins TRBV7-9 to TRBJ1-1; D perhaps matches TRBD1 (5 bases). The germline V gene has CDR1 SEHNR and CDR2 FQNEAQ (reference sequence). The CDR3 runs to 15 residues. Trimming removed 6 bases from V and 0 bases from J, with 14 bases in between. The CDR3 DNA reads as TGTGCCAGCAGTCCACTTTCGGGGGTGAACACTGAAGCTTTCTTT. Its translation: CASSPLSGVNTEAFF.

This clonotype was seen a handful of times. The chain joins TRBV20-1 to TRBJ2-3; a possible D gene is TRBD1 (6 bases). The CDR3 is 13 residues long. CDR1 is DFQATT, CDR2 SNEGSKA, per germline (reference sequence). V was shortened by 5 bases and J by 2 bases, with 11 bases between the two germline ends. CDR3 amino acids: CSAQWTATDTQYF. The CDR3 DNA is TGCAGTGCTCAATGGACAGCCACAGATACGCAGTATTTT.

This clonotype was counted ten times or more. The gene calls are TRBV27 and TRBJ1-5; 7 bases agree with TRBD1. V was pared by 5 bases and J by 7 bases, with 8 bases of the junction left unmatched. Looked up from germline, CDR1 is MNHEY and CDR2 is SMNVEV (reference sequence). The CDR3 loop spans 14 amino acids. The CDR3 nucleotides are TGTGCCAGCAGTCCCGACAGGGCAATCCAGCCCCAGCATTTT. Translating it yields CASSPDRAIQPQHF.

This clonotype was seen ten or more times. The chain carries TRBV7-8 and TRBJ2-7, with 12 bases fitting TRBD2. J was trimmed by 2 bases and V by 4 bases; bases with no gene match: 0. This CDR3 is built from 14 residues. The germline gives CDR1 SGHVS, CDR2 FQNEAQ. CDR3 region: CASSWTSGTYEQYF. The CDR3 nucleotides read TGTGCCAGCAGCTGGACTAGCGGGACCTACGAGCAGTACTTC.